The 8 T cell receptor beta chains below all came from one sample that was sequenced in a study of blood T cell repertoires in COVID-19. Clones were sequenced by immunoSEQ multiplex PCR, and TCRdb holds only the in-frame ones, with some missing. The sample shows about 280,000 clones, around 89% of them seen only once. What was sequenced was PBMCs or T cells enriched from blood (not recorded which). Source of these receptors: a woman between 18 and 29 years old with acute COVID-19.

The rearrangement links TRBV3-1 (or the pseudogene TRBV3-2) to TRBJ1-6, with 7 bases that match TRBD1. The trim removed 4 bases at V and 10 bases at J, leaving 7 bases unmatched. The CDR3 is 14 amino acids. In germline, CDR1 is LGHDT, CDR2 YNNKEL (reference sequence). The DNA for the CDR3 is TGTGCCAGCAGCCCGACAGGGACGTTGTCACCCCTCCACTTT. This gives the protein CASSPTGTLSPLHF.

CDR3: CASSKRLAGAPDTQYF. CDR3 coding DNA: TGTGCCAGCAGCAAGAGGCTAGCGGGAGCGCCAGATACGCAGTATTTT. The rearrangement joins TRBV21-1 to TRBJ2-3; the table calls TRBD2, which could not be checked here. TRBV21-1 is flagged as a pseudogene. The CDR3 loop spans 16 amino acids.

This clone has only one observation. V is TRBV3-1 (or the pseudogene TRBV3-2) and J is TRBJ2-2; 10 nucleotides match TRBD2. J gave up 6 bases and V 4 bases, and 8 bases lay outside the gene matches. Germline V gives CDR1 LGHDT, CDR2 YNNKEL (reference sequence). The CDR3 is made up of 16 amino acids. CDR3 nucleotide sequence: TGTGCCAGCAGCCCCACCCAGCTAGCGGGGGCCGGGGAGCTGTTTTTT. This encodes CASSPTQLAGAGELFF.

The chain employs TRBV14 and TRBJ2-5; 10 bases align to TRBD2. The V segment lost 2 bases and the J segment 4 bases; nucleotides outside the gene matches: 4. CDR1 and CDR2 from the germline V gene are SGHDN and FVKESK. The CDR3 length is 15 residues. The CDR3 DNA follows: TGTGCCAGCAGCCAAAATCTAGCGGGAGCAGAGACCCAGTACTTC. Translating it yields CASSQNLAGAETQYF. Full variable domain (remainder filled in from reference TRBV14 and TRBJ2-5): EAGVTQFPSHSVIEKGQTVTLRCDPISGHDNLYWYRRVMGKEIKFLLHFVKESKQDESGMPNNRFLAERTGGTYSTLKVQPAELEDSGVYFCASSQNLAGAETQYFGPGTRLLVL.

The CDR3 is CASSPRLAGNSGANVLTF. CDR3 sequence (DNA): TGTGCCAGCAGCCCCCGACTAGCGGGCAACTCTGGGGCCAACGTCCTGACTTTC. The chain couples TRBV7-8 to TRBJ2-6, with 10 bases lining up with TRBD2. Looked up from germline, CDR1 is SGHVS and CDR2 is FQNEAQ. V trimming: 5 bases; J trimming: 0 bases; junction bases outside the gene matches: 7. The CDR3 has 18 residues.

V gene TRBV7-8 combines with J gene TRBJ2-7; D is possibly TRBD1 (6 bases). V shed 2 bases and J shed 7 bases, with 15 bases lying between them. This CDR3 contains 14 residues. Germline V gives CDR1 SGHVS, CDR2 FQNEAQ. CDR3 in DNA: TGTGCCAGCAGCTTACGGCCAGGGGATGTTGAGCAGTACTTC. Translating gives CASSLRPGDVEQYF.

CDR3 bases: TGCGCCAGCAGCCAAGATTCGACTAGCGGGAGGGCCTATGAGCAGTTCTTC. Residues: CASSQDSTSGRAYEQFF. This chain uses TRBV4-1 with TRBJ2-1; TRBD2 aligns across 14 bases. The CDR3 runs 17 residues. CDR1 MGHRA and CDR2 YSYEKL come from the germline V gene. J lost 8 bases, V lost 0 bases, and 6 bases had no gene match.

The rearrangement joins TRBV18 to TRBJ1-5; D possibly corresponds to TRBD1 (5 bases). This CDR3 region has 15 residues. Germline V gene lookup returns CDR1 KGHSH and CDR2 LQKENI. Trimming removed 6 bases at V and 2 bases at J, with 14 bases between. Written as DNA, the CDR3 is TGTGCCAGCTCCCGGATCGGGGGAGGCAATCAGCCCCAGCATTTT. This encodes CASSRIGGGNQPQHF. Based on the CDR3 plus reference TRBV18 and TRBJ1-5, the full variable domain is NAGVMQNPRHLVRRRGQEARLRCSPMKGHSHVYWYRQLPEEGLKFMVYLQKENIIDESGMPKERFSAEFPKEGPSILRIQQVVRGDSAAYFCASSRIGGGNQPQHFGDGTRLSIL.